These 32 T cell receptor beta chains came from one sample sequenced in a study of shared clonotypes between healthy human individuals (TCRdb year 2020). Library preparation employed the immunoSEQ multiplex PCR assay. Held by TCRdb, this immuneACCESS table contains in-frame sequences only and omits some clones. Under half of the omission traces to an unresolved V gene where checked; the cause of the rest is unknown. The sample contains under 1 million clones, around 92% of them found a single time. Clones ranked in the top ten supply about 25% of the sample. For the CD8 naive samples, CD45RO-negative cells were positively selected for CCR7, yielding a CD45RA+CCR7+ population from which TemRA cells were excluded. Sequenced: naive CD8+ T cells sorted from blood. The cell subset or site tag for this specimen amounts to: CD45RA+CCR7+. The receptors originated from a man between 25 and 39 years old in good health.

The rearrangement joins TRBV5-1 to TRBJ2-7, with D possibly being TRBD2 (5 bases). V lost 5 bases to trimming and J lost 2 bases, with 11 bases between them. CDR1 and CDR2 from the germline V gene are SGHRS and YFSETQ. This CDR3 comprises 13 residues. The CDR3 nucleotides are TGCGCCAGCAGGGAAGGGAGAACCTACGAGCAGTACTTC. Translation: CASREGRTYEQYF.

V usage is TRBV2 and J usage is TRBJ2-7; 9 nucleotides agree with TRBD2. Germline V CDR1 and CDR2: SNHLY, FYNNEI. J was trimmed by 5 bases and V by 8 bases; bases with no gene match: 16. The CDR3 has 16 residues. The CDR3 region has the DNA TGTGCCAGCCCGGGGCGAGGGCGGGAGGGCCCCCACGAGCAGTACTTC. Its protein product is CASPGRGREGPHEQYF.

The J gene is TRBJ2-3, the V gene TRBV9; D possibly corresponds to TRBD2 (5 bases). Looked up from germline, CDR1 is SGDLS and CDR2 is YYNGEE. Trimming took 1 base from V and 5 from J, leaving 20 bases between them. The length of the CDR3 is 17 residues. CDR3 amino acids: CASSVPRDHSPQDTQYF. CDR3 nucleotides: TGTGCCAGCAGCGTACCTCGGGATCACAGCCCCCAAGATACGCAGTATTTT.

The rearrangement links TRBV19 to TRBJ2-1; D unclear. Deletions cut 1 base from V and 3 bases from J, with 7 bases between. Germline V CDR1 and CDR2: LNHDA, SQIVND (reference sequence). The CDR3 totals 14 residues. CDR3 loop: CASSIGPLYNEQFF. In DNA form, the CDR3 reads TGTGCCAGTAGTATAGGTCCCCTCTACAATGAGCAGTTCTTC.

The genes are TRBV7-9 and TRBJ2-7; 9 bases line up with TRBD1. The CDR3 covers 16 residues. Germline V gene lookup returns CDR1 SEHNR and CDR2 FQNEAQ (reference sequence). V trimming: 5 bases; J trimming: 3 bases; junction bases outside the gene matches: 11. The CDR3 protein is CASSPTTGQGIYEQYF. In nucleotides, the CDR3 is TGTGCCAGCAGCCCCACCACGGGACAGGGCATCTACGAGCAGTACTTC.

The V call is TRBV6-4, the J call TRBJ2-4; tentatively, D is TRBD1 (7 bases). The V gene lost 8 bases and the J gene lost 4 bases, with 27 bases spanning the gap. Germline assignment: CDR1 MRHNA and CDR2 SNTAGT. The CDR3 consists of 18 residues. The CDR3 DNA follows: TGTGCCAGCCGAAGAAGTTACAACAGGGGAGGACTAAAAAACATTCAGTACTTC. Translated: CASRRSYNRGGLKNIQYF.

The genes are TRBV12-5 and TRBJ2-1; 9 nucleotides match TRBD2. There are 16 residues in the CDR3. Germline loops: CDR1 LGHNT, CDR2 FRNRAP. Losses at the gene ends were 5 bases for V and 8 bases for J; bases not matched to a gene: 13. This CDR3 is CASGGSQGLAYYEQFF. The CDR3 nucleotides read TGTGCTAGTGGTGGAAGTCAGGGACTAGCTTACTATGAGCAGTTCTTC.

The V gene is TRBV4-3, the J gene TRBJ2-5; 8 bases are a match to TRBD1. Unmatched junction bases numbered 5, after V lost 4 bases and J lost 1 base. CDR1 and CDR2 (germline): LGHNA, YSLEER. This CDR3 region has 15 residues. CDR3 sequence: CASSRDRGRQETQYF. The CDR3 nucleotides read TGCGCCAGCAGCCGCGACAGGGGCCGCCAAGAGACCCAGTACTTC.

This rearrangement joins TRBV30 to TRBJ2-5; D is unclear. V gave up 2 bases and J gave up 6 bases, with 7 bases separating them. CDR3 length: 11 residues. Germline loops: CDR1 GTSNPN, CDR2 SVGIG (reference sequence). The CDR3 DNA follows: TGTGCCTGGAGTCAATCTAAGACCCAGTACTTC. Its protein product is CAWSQSKTQYF. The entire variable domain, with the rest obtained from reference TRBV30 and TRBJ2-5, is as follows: SQTIHQWPATLVQPVGSPLSLECTVEGTSNPNLYWYRQAAGRGLQLLFYSVGIGQISSEVPQNLSASRPQDRQFILSSKKLLLSDSGFYLCAWSQSKTQYFGPGTRLLVL.

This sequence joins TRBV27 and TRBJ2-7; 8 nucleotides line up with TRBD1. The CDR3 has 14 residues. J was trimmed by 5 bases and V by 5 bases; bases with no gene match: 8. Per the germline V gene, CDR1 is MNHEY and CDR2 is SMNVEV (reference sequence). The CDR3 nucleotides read TGTGCCAGCAGTATAGACAGGGGCGGAAACGAGCAGTACTTC. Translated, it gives CASSIDRGGNEQYF.

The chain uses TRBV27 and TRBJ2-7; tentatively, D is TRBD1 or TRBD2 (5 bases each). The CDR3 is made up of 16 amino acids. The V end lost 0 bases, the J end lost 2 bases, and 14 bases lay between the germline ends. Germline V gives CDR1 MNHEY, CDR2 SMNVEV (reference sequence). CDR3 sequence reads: CASSLSGTGFAYEQYF. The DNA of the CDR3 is TGTGCCAGCAGTTTATCGGGGACGGGTTTTGCCTACGAGCAGTACTTC.

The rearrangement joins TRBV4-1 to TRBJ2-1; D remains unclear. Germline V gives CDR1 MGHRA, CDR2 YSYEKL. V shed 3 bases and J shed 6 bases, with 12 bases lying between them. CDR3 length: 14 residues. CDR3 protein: CASSQEPVVNEQFF. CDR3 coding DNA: TGCGCCAGCAGCCAGGAACCAGTGGTCAATGAGCAGTTCTTC.

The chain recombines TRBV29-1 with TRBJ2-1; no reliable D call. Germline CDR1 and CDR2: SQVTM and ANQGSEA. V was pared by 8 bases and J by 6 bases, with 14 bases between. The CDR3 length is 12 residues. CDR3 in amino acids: CSFRGSFNEQFF. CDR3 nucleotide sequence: TGCAGCTTCCGTGGGTCTTTCAATGAGCAGTTCTTC.

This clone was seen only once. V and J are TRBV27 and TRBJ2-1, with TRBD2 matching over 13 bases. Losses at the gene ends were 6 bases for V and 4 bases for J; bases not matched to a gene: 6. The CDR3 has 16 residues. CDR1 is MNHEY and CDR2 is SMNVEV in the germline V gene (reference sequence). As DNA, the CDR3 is TGTGCCAGCAGGGAGGGACTAGCGGGACTTTACAATGAGCAGTTCTTC. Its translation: CASREGLAGLYNEQFF.

The CDR3 reads CAISEDLAGELFF. CDR3 sequence (DNA): TGTGCCATCAGTGAGGATCTCGCCGGGGAGCTGTTTTTT. This rearrangement joins TRBV10-3 to TRBJ2-2; D gene unclear. There are 13 residues in the CDR3. CDR1 is ENHRY and CDR2 is SYGVKD in the germline V gene. The ends were cut back, 2 bases at V and 6 bases at J, with 7 bases in the middle.

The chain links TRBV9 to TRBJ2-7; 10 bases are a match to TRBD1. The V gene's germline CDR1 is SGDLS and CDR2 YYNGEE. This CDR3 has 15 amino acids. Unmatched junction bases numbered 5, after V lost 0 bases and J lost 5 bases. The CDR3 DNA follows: TGTGCCAGCAGCGTAGGTGTTGGGACAGGGGACGAGCAGTACTTC. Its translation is CASSVGVGTGDEQYF.

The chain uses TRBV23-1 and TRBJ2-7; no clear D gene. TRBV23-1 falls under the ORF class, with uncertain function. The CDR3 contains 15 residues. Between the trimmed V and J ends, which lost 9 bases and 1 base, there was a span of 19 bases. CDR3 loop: CARERMPGGSYEQYF. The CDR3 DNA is TGCGCCAGAGAAAGAATGCCCGGCGGATCCTACGAGCAGTACTTC.

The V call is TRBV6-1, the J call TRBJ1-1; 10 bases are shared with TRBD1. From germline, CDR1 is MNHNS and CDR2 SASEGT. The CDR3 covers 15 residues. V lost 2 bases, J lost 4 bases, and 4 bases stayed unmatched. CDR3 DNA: TGTGCCAGCAGTGAATTCGGGACAGGGGCCACTGAAGCTTTCTTT. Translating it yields CASSEFGTGATEAFF.

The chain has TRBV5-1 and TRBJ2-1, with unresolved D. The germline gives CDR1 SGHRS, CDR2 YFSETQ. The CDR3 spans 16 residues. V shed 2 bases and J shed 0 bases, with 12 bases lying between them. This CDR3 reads CASSFAARSSYNEQFF. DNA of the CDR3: TGCGCCAGCAGCTTTGCGGCACGTAGCTCCTACAATGAGCAGTTCTTC.

As DNA, the CDR3 is TGTGCCAGCAGCTTAGTCCAACTAGCCTACGAGCAGTACTTC. Protein product: CASSLVQLAYEQYF. This chain joins TRBV7-2 and TRBJ2-7; D is perhaps TRBD2 (5 bases). Trimming removed 1 base at V and 2 bases at J, with 9 bases between. CDR1 is SGHTA and CDR2 is FQGNSA in the germline V gene. This CDR3 is 14 amino acids long.

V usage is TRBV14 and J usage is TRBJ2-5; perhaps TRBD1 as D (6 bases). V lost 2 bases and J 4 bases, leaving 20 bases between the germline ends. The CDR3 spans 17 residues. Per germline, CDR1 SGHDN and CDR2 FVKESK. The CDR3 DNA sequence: TGTGCCAGCAGCCAACGAAACCGGGACACCAGGAGAGAGACCCAGTACTTC. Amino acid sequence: CASSQRNRDTRRETQYF.

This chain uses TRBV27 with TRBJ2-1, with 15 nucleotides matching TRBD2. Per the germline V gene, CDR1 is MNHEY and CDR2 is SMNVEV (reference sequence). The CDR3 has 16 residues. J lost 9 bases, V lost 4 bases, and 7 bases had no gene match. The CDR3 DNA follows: TGTGCCAGCAGTTCGGGGGGACTAGCGGGAGGTCCTGAGCAGTTCTTC. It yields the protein CASSSGGLAGGPEQFF.

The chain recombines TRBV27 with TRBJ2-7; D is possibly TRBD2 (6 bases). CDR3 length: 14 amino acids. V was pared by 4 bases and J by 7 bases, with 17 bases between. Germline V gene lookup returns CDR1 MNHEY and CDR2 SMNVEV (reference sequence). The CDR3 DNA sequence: TGTGCCAGCAGTTCGGGACTCCCGGGGGATGAGCAGTACTTC. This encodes CASSSGLPGDEQYF.

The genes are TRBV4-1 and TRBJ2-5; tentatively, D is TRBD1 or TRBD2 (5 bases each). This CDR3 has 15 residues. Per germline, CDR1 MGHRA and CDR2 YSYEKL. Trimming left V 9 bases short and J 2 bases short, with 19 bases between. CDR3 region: CASAGTDALQETQYF. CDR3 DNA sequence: TGCGCCAGTGCAGGGACGGATGCTCTACAAGAGACCCAGTACTTC.

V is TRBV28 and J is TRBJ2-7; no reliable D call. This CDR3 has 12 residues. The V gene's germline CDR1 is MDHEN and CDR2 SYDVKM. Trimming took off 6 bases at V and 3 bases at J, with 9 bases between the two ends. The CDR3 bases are TGTGCCAGCAGGGGGATTTACTACGAGCAGTACTTC. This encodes CASRGIYYEQYF.

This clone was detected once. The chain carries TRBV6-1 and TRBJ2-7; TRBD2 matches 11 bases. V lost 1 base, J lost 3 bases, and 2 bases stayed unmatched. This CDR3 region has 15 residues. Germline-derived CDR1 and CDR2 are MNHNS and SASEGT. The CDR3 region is CASSEETSGNYEQYF. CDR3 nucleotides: TGTGCCAGCAGTGAAGAGACTAGCGGGAACTACGAGCAGTACTTC.

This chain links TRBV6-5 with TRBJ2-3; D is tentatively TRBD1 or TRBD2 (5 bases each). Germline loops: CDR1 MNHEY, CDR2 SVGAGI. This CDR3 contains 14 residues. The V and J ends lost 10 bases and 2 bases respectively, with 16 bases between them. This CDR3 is CATYRGTNTDTQYF. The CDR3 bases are TGTGCCACATACCGGGGCACCAACACAGATACGCAGTATTTT.

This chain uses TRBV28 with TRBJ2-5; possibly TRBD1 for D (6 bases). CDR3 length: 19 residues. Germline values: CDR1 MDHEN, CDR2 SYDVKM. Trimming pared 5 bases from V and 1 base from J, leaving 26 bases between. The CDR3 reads CASSVLPGHSKDPQETQYF. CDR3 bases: TGTGCCAGCAGTGTACTACCGGGACACTCCAAGGACCCCCAAGAGACCCAGTACTTC.

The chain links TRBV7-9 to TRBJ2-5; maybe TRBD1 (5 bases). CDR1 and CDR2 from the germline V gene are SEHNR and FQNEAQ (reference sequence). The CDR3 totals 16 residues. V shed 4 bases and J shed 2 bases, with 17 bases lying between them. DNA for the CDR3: TGTGCCAGCAGCTCCGCGACCGACAGCCTACAAGAGACCCAGTACTTC. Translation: CASSSATDSLQETQYF.

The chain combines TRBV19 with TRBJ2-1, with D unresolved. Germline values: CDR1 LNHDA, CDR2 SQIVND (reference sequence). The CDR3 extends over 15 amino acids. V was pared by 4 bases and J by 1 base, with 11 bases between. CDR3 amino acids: CASSRSGTSYNEQFF. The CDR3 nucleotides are TGTGCCAGTAGTAGGTCCGGCACTTCCTACAATGAGCAGTTCTTC.

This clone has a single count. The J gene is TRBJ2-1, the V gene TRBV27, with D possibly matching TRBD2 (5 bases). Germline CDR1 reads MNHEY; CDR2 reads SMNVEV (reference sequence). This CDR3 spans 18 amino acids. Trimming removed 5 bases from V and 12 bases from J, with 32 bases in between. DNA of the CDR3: TGTGCCAGCAGTATCCGCGGTGGGGAGAACCCGATGAGTTGGTGGCAGTTCTTC. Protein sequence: CASSIRGGENPMSWWQFF.

The CDR3 protein is CASSPILPDEQYF. The CDR3 DNA is TGTGCCAGCAGCCCTATTCTTCCCGACGAGCAGTACTTC. The chain carries TRBV11-2 and TRBJ2-7; D gene ambiguous. Trimming shortened V by 5 bases and J by 5 bases, and 13 bases separated the two germline ends. The CDR3 spans 13 residues. Germline CDR1 SGHAT, CDR2 FQNNGV.